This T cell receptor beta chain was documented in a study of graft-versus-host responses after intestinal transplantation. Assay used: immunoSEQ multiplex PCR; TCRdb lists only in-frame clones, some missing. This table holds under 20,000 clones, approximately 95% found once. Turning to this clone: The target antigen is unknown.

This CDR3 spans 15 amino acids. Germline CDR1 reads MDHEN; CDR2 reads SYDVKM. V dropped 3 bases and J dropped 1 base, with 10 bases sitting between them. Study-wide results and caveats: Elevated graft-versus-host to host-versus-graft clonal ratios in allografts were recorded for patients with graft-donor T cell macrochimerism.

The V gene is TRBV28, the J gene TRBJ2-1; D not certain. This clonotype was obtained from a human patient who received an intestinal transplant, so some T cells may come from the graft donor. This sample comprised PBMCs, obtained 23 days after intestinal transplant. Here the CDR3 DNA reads TGTGCCAGCAGTTTCGGAATTTCGTCCTACAATGAGCAGTTCTTC. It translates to CASSFGISSYNEQFF.